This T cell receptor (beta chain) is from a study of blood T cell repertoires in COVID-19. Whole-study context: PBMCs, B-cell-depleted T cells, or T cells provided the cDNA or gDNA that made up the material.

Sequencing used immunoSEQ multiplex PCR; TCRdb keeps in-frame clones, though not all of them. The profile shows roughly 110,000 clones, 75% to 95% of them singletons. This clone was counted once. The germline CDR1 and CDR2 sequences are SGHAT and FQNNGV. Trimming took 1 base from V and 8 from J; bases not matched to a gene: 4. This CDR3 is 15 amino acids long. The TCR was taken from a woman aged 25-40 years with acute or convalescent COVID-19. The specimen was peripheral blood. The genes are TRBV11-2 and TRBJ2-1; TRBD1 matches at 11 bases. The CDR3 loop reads CASSLGDRGSDEQFF. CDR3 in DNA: TGTGCCAGCAGCTTAGGGGACAGGGGGAGCGATGAGCAGTTCTTC. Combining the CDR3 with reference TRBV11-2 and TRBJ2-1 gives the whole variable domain EAGVAQSPRYKIIEKRQSVAFWCNPISGHATLYWYQQILGQGPKLLIQFQNNGVVDDSQLPKDRFSAERLKGVDSTLKIQPAKLEDSAVYLCASSLGDRGSDEQFFGPGTRLTVL.